A single sample is the source of the 11 T cell receptor beta chains below, sequenced in a study of blood T cell repertoires in COVID-19. Data came from immunoSEQ multiplex PCR; TCRdb stores just in-frame clones and leaves some out. The sample records approximately 150,000 clones, 85% being singletons. The sample was peripheral blood. The source is a woman older than 75 with COVID-19, enrolled during active disease.

The chain recombines TRBV24-1 with TRBJ2-1; perhaps TRBD2 as D (5 bases). The V gene's germline CDR1 is KGHDR and CDR2 SFDVKD. This CDR3 region has 17 residues. The germline V and J ends were trimmed by 6 bases and 8 bases, with 25 bases remaining between them. CDR3 residues: CATSTPGLGPEGDEQFF. CDR3 in DNA: TGTGCCACCAGTACCCCCGGACTTGGGCCCGAGGGAGATGAGCAGTTCTTC.

This chain connects TRBV28 to TRBJ2-1; 8 bases are a match to TRBD1. This CDR3 is 15 amino acids long. Germline V lookup: CDR1 MDHEN, CDR2 SYDVKM. V dropped 8 bases and J dropped 4; count of bases not matched to a gene: 10. The CDR3 DNA sequence: TGTGCCAGCCGGGGGCAGGGGGCATTTTACAATGAGCAGTTCTTC. Protein sequence: CASRGQGAFYNEQFF.

The V and J genes are TRBV5-5 and TRBJ1-1; possible D gene TRBD1, 6 bases. CDR3 length: 14 residues. Trimming removed 4 bases from V and 1 base from J, with 11 bases in between. The germline V gene encodes CDR1 SGHKS and CDR2 YYEKEE (reference sequence). CDR3 region: CASSLTGTNTEAFF. CDR3 bases: TGTGCCAGCAGCCTGACAGGTACGAACACTGAAGCTTTCTTT.

CDR3 sequence: CASTRAGYTGELFF. The CDR3 DNA reads as TGTGCCAGCACTAGAGCGGGTTACACCGGGGAGCTGTTTTTT. The V gene is TRBV6-5, the J gene TRBJ2-2; D might be TRBD2 (6 bases). The CDR3 totals 14 residues. In germline, CDR1 is MNHEY, CDR2 SVGAGI. The V gene lost 7 bases and the J gene lost 3 bases, with 12 bases spanning the gap.

Remarks on this clone: The same CDR3 arises from other DNA sequences in this sample as well. The chain uses TRBV2 and TRBJ1-5; 7 bases agree with TRBD1. This CDR3 region has 13 residues. V shed 6 bases and J 3 bases; nucleotides not matched to a gene: 2. Germline V gene sequence: CDR1 SNHLY, CDR2 FYNNEI. CDR3 sequence (DNA): TGTGCCAGCAGGGGACAGCTCAATCAGCCCCAGCATTTT. This sequence encodes CASRGQLNQPQHF. The entire variable domain, with the rest obtained from reference TRBV2 and TRBJ1-5, is as follows: EPEVTQTPSHQVTQMGQEVILRCVPISNHLYFYWYRQILGQKVEFLVSFYNNEISEKSEIFDDQFSVERPDGSNFTLKIRSTKLEDSAMYFCASRGQLNQPQHFGDGTRLSIL.

In its sample, this clone was seen a few times. CDR3 in amino acids: CASSYDREGQYF. CDR3 sequence (DNA): TGCGCCAGCAGCTACGACCGGGAGGGGCAGTACTTC. The chain combines TRBV5-1 with TRBJ2-7; 8 bases agree with TRBD2. The germline V gene has CDR1 SGHRS and CDR2 YFSETQ. V lost 3 bases, J lost 9 bases, and 5 bases stayed unmatched. The CDR3 loop spans 12 amino acids.

V and J are TRBV5-4 and TRBJ1-2; 7 bases are a match to TRBD1. The CDR3 contains 15 residues. The ends lost 1 base at V and 8 bases at J; junction bases unmatched: 11. CDR1 and CDR2 from the germline V gene are SGHNT and YYREEE (reference sequence). The CDR3 nucleotides read TGTGCCAGCAGCTTGTTCGGGAGGGACAGCAAGGGCTACACCTTC. This gives the protein CASSLFGRDSKGYTF.

CDR3 DNA: TGTGCCAGCAGCGCATTTTCTAGCGGGGGGAGGGAGACCCAGTACTTC. It encodes CASSAFSSGGRETQYF. The V gene is TRBV9, the J gene TRBJ2-5; 11 nucleotides line up with TRBD2. The junction had 9 bases not matched to a gene; V was cut back by 3 bases and J by 5 bases. The length of the CDR3 is 16 residues. Germline V lookup: CDR1 SGDLS, CDR2 YYNGEE. The whole variable domain, filled in from reference TRBV9 and TRBJ2-5, reads DSGVTQTPKHLITATGQRVTLRCSPRSGDLSVYWYQQSLDQGLQFLIQYYNGEERAKGNILERFSAQQFPDLHSELNLSSLELGDSALYFCASSAFSSGGRETQYFGPGTRLLVL.

The V call is TRBV5-1, the J call TRBJ2-7; TRBD1 matches 10 bases. Germline CDR1 and CDR2: SGHRS and YFSETQ. V gave up 6 bases and J gave up 3 bases; unmatched junction bases: 6. The CDR3 covers 14 residues. The CDR3 DNA sequence: TGCGCCAGCAAGATTGGACAGGGGGTCTACGAGCAGTACTTC. This codes for CASKIGQGVYEQYF.

The V and J genes are TRBV3-1 (or the pseudogene TRBV3-2) and TRBJ1-4; a possible D gene is TRBD1 (6 bases). With 5 bases removed from V and 8 bases from J, the gap between germline ends came to 15 bases. The CDR3 is made up of 14 amino acids. Germline values: CDR1 LGHDT, CDR2 YNNKEL (reference sequence). The CDR3 DNA reads TGTGCCAGCAGCTTAAGGGGGGAGGGCGAAAAACTGTTTTTT. Translation gives CASSLRGEGEKLFF.

The chain combines TRBV19 with TRBJ1-1, with D possibly TRBD1 on 5 matching bases. The CDR3 runs 13 residues. The V end lost 5 bases, the J end lost 1 base, and 8 bases lay between the germline ends. CDR1 is LNHDA, CDR2 SQIVND, per germline (reference sequence). The CDR3 coding sequence is TGTGCCAGTAGTCCCCAGGGGAACACTGAAGCTTTCTTT. Residues: CASSPQGNTEAFF.